The rows below give T cell receptor beta chains drawn from one sample of a study of blood T cell repertoires in COVID-19. Here immunoSEQ multiplex PCR was the method, and the copy in TCRdb shows in-frame clones only, minus some. The table has just over 350,000 clones, roughly nine tenths seen once; the top ten hold about 2.7%. Sequences were obtained from PBMCs or T cells enriched from blood (not recorded which). The receptors were gathered from a woman in her twenties or thirties who had recovered from COVID-19. Each CDR3 is given with its conserved first and last residue. D genes are given only for firm matches. Clone size is not always given. Where it is, it says once, few, many or a class for expanded clones.

TRBV7-8	16	NA	NA	TRBJ1-3	CASSLEPRGSGNTIYF	TGTGCCAGCAGCCTAGAGCCTAGGGGCTCTGGAAACACCATATATTTT
TRBV7-9	13	NA	once	TRBJ2-7	CASSSRGGAEQYF	TGTGCCAGCAGCTCAAGGGGGGGCGCGGAGCAGTACTTC
TRBV30	12	TRBD1	once	TRBJ2-1	CATPTGADQQFF	TGTGCCACACCGACAGGGGCCGATCAGCAGTTCTTC
TRBV18	14	NA	once	TRBJ1-5	CASSRRDSNQPQHF	TGTGCCAGCTCCCGACGGGATAGCAATCAGCCCCAGCATTTT
TRBV27	13	TRBD1	NA	TRBJ1-2	CASGQGFVSGYTF	TGTGCCAGCGGACAGGGTTTTGTGTCTGGCTACACCTTC
TRBV9	14	TRBD2	NA	TRBJ2-2	CASSPGTSPGELFF	TGTGCCAGCAGCCCTGGGACTAGCCCCGGGGAGCTGTTTTTT
TRBV3-1/TRBV3-2	17	TRBD2	NA	TRBJ2-7	CASSRDPGLAYPTSQYF	TGTGCCAGCAGCCGAGACCCTGGACTAGCGTATCCTACGAGCCAGTACTTC
TRBV13	15	TRBD2	NA	TRBJ2-7	CASSEREYSSYEQYF	TGTGCCAGCAGCGAGCGGGAGTACAGCTCCTACGAGCAGTACTTC
TRBV14	15	TRBD2	NA	TRBJ2-3	CASSQGLAGSDTQYF	TGTGCCAGCAGCCAAGGGCTAGCGGGGTCAGATACGCAGTATTTT
TRBV9	14	TRBD1	few	TRBJ1-4	CASGSGGAGEKLFF	TGTGCCAGCGGATCAGGGGGCGCAGGAGAAAAACTGTTTTTT
TRBV5-4	13	NA	once	TRBJ2-7	CASSYDWTYEQYF	TGTGCCAGCAGCTACGACTGGACCTACGAGCAGTACTTC
TRBV7-2	15	NA	NA	TRBJ1-6	CASSLRGLDNSPLHF	TGTGCCAGCAGCCTACGGGGTTTGGATAATTCACCCCTCCACTTT
TRBV28	14	NA	NA	TRBJ1-5	CASSFRGSNQPQHF	TGTGCCAGCAGTTTTAGAGGCAGCAATCAGCCCCAGCATTTT
TRBV28	14	NA	NA	TRBJ2-5	CASSSLLSQETQYF	TGTGCCAGCAGTTCTCTCCTCAGCCAAGAGACCCAGTACTTC
TRBV14	14	TRBD1	NA	TRBJ1-4	CASSHTGAYEKLFF	TGTGCCAGCAGCCATACAGGGGCATATGAAAAACTGTTTTTT
TRBV7-8	16	NA	NA	TRBJ1-5	CASSPFGDSSNQPQHF	TGTGCCAGCAGCCCCTTCGGAGACAGTAGCAATCAGCCCCAGCATTTT